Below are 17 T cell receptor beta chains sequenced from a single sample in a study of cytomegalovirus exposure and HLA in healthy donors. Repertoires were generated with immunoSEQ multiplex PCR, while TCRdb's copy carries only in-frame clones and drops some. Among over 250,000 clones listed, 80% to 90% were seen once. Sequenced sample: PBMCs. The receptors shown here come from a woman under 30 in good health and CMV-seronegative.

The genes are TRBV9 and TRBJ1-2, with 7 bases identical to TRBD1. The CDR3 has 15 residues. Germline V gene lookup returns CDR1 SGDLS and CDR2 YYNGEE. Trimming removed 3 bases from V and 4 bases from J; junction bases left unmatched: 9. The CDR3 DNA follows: TGTGCCAGCAGCGGCCAACAGGGGAAAACCTATGGCTACACCTTC. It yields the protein CASSGQQGKTYGYTF. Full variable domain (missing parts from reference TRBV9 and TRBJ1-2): DSGVTQTPKHLITATGQRVTLRCSPRSGDLSVYWYQQSLDQGLQFLIQYYNGEERAKGNILERFSAQQFPDLHSELNLSSLELGDSALYFCASSGQQGKTYGYTFGSGTRLTVV.

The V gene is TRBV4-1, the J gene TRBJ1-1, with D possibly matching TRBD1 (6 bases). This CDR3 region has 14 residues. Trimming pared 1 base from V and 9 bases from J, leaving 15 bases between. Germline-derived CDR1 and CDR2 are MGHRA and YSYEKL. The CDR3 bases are TGCGCCAGCAGCCAAGTCCCGGGGGGCGGGAAAGCTTTCTTT. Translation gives CASSQVPGGGKAFF.

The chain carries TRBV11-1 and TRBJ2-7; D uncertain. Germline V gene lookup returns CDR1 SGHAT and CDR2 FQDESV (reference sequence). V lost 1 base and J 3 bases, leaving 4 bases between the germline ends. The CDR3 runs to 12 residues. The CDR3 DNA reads TGTGCCAGCAGCTTAGAACACTACGAGCAGTACTTC. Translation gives CASSLEHYEQYF.

CDR3 coding DNA: TGTGCCAGCAGTCGAGGACAGGGTAAGCAGCCCCAGCATTTT. This sequence encodes CASSRGQGKQPQHF. The rearrangement uses TRBV6-5 and TRBJ1-5, with 8 bases matching TRBD1. The V segment lost 5 bases and the J segment 7 bases; nucleotides outside the gene matches: 7. The CDR3 spans 14 residues. Germline assignment: CDR1 MNHEY and CDR2 SVGAGI.

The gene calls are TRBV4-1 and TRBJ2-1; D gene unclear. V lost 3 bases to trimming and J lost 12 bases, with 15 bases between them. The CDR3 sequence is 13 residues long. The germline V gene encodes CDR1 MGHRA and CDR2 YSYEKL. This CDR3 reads CASSQLLAPGQFF. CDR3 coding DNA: TGCGCCAGCAGCCAGTTGCTGGCGCCGGGGCAGTTCTTC.

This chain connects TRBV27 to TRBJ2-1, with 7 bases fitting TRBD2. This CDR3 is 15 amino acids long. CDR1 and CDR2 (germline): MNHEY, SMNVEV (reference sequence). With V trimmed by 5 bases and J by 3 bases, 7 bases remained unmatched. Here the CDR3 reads CASSDQRGLYNEQFF. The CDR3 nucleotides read TGTGCCAGCAGTGATCAGCGGGGCCTCTACAATGAGCAGTTCTTC.

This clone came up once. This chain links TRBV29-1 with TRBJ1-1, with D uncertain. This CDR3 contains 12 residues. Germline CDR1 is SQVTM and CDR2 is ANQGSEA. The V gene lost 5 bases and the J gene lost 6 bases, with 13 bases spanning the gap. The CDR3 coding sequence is TGCAGCGTTTCTTACGGGAGCGCTGAAGCTTTCTTT. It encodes CSVSYGSAEAFF.

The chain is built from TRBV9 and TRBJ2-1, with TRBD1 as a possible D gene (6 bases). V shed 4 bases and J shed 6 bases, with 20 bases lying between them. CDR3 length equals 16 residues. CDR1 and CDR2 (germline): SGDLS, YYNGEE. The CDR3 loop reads CASSTRGGGWSNEQFF. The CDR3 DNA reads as TGTGCCAGCAGCACACGTGGGGGCGGGTGGAGCAATGAGCAGTTCTTC.

Written as DNA, the CDR3 is TGTGCCAGTAGTTCACAGGATTTGAATTCACCCCTCCACTTT. Protein: CASSSQDLNSPLHF. The chain has TRBV19 and TRBJ1-6; tentatively, D is TRBD1 (5 bases). The CDR3 runs 14 residues. Germline CDR1 is LNHDA and CDR2 is SQIVND (reference sequence). The V and J ends lost 5 bases and 7 bases respectively, with 12 bases between them.

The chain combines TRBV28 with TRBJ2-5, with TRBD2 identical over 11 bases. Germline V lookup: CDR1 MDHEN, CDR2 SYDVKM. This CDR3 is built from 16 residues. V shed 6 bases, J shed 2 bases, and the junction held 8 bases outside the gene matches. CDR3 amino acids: CASSYSGGAGQETQYF. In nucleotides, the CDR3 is TGTGCCAGCAGCTATAGCGGGGGGGCAGGTCAAGAGACCCAGTACTTC.

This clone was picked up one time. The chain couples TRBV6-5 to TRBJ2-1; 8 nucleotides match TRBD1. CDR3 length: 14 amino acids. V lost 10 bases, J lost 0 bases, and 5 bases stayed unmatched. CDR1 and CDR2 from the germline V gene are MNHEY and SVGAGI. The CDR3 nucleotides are TGTGCCACCCATACAGGGGGCTCCTACAATGAGCAGTTCTTC. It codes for CATHTGGSYNEQFF.

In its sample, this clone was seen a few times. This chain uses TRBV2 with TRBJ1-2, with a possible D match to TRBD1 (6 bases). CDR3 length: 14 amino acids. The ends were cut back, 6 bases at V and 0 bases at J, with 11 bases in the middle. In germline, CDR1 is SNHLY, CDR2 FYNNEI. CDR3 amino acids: CASSRDTTNYGYTF. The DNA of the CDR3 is TGTGCCAGCAGCCGGGACACCACTAACTATGGCTACACCTTC.

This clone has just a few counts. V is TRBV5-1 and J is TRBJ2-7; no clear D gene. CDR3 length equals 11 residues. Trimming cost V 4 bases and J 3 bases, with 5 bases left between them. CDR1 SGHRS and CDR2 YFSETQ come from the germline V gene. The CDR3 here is CASSGVYEQYF. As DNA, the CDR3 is TGCGCCAGCAGCGGAGTCTACGAGCAGTACTTC.

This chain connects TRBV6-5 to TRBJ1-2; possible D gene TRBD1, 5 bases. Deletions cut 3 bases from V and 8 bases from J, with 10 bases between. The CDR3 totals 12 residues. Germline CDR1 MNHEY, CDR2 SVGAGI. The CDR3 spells CASSYQGVGYTF. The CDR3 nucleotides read TGTGCCAGCAGTTATCAGGGTGTAGGCTACACCTTC.

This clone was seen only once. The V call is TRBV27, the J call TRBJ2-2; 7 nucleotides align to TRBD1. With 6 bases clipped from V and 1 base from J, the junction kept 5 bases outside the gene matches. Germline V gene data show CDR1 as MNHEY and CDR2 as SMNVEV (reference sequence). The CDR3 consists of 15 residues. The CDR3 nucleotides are TGTGCCAGCAGCCCCGGGACAGTGAACACCGGGGAGCTGTTTTTT. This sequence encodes CASSPGTVNTGELFF.

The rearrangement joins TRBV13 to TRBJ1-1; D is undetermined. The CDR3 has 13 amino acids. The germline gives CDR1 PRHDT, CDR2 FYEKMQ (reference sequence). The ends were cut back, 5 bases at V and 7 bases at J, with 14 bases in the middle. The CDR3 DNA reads TGTGCCAGCAGCATTAACACCCGACTTGAAGCTTTCTTT. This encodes CASSINTRLEAFF.

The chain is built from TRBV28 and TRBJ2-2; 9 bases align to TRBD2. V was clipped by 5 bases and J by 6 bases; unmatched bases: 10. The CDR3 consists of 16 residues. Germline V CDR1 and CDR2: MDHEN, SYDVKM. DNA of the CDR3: TGTGCCAGCAGTCTCCCCGGCGGGGGGGCCGCCGGGGAGCTGTTTTTT. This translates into CASSLPGGGAAGELFF.